Sequencing of this T cell receptor (beta chain) was carried out in a study of blood T cells in healthy people across ages. It was with a sample-barcoded 5' primer and a J-beta primer mix that a second PCR of roughly 6 to 12 cycles was run. TCRdb processed the 5' RACE reads anew with MiXCR; each CDR3 protein has one entry. The sample has about 1.1 million distinct CDR3 sequences, roughly two fifths seen once; the top ten hold 10% to 15%. Samples each had at least 5.5 micrograms of total RNA extracted. Overall study results and limits: Without sorted subsets, naive and antigen-experienced compartments could not be conclusively compared.

About this clonotype: What it binds is not known.

Germline V lookup: CDR1 MNHNY, CDR2 SVGAGI (reference sequence). V was trimmed by 4 bases and J by 6 bases, leaving 13 bases between them. The CDR3 sequence is 13 residues long. The chain employs TRBV6-6 and TRBJ2-7, with D possibly TRBD1 on 5 matching bases. The receptor was derived from a man in his late teens or twenties in good health. The material sequenced was blood. The chain's CDR3 is CASSSPDTAEQYF. The CDR3, as DNA: TGTGCCAGCAGTTCACCGGACACCGCCGAGCAGTACTTC.